The 2 T cell receptor beta chains listed next were all sequenced from one sample in a study of tumor-infiltrating lymphocytes in localized non-small cell lung cancer (dated by TCRdb to 2020 to 2023). The library came from the immunoSEQ multiplex PCR assay. Here the immuneACCESS table is served through TCRdb, limited to in-frame sequences with V and J called. Missing clones are a known gap in these copies; in checked studies unresolved V genes cover under half, and the rest lacks a known reason. The sample contains around 13,000 clones, roughly 74% of them found a single time. The top ten clonotypes cover 14% of the sample. Sequencing was performed on uninvolved lung tissue not adjacent to the tumor. These receptors were obtained from a human donor with non-small cell lung cancer.

The chain carries TRBV5-8 and TRBJ2-7; tentatively, D is TRBD1 (5 bases). The CDR3 runs 16 residues. CDR1 and CDR2 (germline): SGHTS, YDEGEE. The ends were cut back, 4 bases at V and 1 base at J, with 18 bases in the middle. This chain's CDR3 is CASSKFRVGESYEQYF. Here the CDR3 DNA reads TGTGCCAGCAGCAAATTCAGGGTAGGGGAATCCTACGAGCAGTACTTC.

V is TRBV19 and J is TRBJ2-1; TRBD1 might be the D (6 bases). Germline V lookup: CDR1 LNHDA, CDR2 SQIVND (reference sequence). The CDR3 runs to 15 residues. V shed 6 bases and J shed 0 bases, with 12 bases lying between them. The CDR3 sequence is CASRFDRSSYNEQFF. In DNA form, the CDR3 reads TGTGCCAGTAGGTTCGACAGGAGCTCCTACAATGAGCAGTTCTTC.